This TCR beta chain derives from a study of cytomegalovirus exposure and HLA in healthy donors. Study outcomes and limitations: Productive status was seen about 90% or about 30% of the time for most TCR beta V segments in an earlier analysis. Later on, a genetic analysis was performed. It linked a missense variant in DCLRE1C with V- and J-gene trimming of TCR beta.

The junction had 3 bases not matched to a gene; V was cut back by 2 bases and J by 3 bases. There are 15 residues in the CDR3. Germline CDR1 is MNHEY and CDR2 is SMNVEV (reference sequence). Points on this clone: Its antigen is as yet unknown.

13 Jbeta primers and 60 Vbeta primers were used for the PCR. Per the authors' pipeline: Later, an analysis found roughly 80 million unique TCR beta chains, and about 10 million of these were shared. TCRdb's copy holds only in-frame clones and misses some; the assay was immunoSEQ multiplex PCR. V and J calls and clone size are those listed in that table; D and trimming were worked out from the DNA. The sample consists of roughly 140,000 clones, 65% to 90% of them appearing once. These donors counted as nominally healthy when sampled, but unrecorded immune exposures were likely. The specimen sequenced was PBMCs. The clonotype originates from a female donor in good health and CMV-seronegative. V is TRBV27 and J is TRBJ2-3, with 9 bases fitting TRBD1. CDR3 amino acids: CASSLGQGTTDTQYF. CDR3 in DNA: TGTGCCAGCAGTTTAGGACAGGGGACGACAGATACGCAGTATTTT.